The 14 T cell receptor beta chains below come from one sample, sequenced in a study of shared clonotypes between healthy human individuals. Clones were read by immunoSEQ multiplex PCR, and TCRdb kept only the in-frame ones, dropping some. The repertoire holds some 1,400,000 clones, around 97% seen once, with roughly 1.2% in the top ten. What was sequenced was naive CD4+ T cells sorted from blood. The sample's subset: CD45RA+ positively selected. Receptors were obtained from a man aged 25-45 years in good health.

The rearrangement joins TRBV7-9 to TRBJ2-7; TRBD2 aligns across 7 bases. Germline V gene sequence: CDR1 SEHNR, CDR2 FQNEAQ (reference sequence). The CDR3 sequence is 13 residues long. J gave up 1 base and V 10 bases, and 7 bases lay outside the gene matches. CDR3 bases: TGTGCCATCGCGGGAGACGCTTCCTACGAGCAGTACTTC. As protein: CAIAGDASYEQYF.

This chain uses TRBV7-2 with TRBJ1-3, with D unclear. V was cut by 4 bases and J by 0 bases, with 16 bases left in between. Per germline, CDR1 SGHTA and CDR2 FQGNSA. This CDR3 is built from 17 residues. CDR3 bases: TGTGCCAGCAGCTCTCGAGGAGGTAGCTTCTCTGGAAACACCATATATTTT. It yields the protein CASSSRGGSFSGNTIYF.

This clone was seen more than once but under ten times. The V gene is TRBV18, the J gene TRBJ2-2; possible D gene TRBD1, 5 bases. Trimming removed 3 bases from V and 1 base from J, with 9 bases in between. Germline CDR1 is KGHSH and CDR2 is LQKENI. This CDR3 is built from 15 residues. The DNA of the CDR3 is TGTGCCAGCTCACCTAGTCAGGGGAACACCGGGGAGCTGTTTTTT. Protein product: CASSPSQGNTGELFF.

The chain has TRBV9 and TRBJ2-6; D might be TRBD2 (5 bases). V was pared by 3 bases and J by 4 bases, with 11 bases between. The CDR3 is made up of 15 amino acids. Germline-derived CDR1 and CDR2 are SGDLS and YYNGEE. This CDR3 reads CASSGTHKGANVLTF. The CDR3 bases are TGTGCCAGCAGCGGGACTCACAAAGGGGCCAACGTCCTGACTTTC.

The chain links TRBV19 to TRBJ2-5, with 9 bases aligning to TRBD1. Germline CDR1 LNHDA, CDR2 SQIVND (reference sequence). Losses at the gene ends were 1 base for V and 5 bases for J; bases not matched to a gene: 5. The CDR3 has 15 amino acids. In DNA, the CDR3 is TGTGCCAGTAGTATAGGTGACAGGGGGATGGAGACCCAGTACTTC. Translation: CASSIGDRGMETQYF.

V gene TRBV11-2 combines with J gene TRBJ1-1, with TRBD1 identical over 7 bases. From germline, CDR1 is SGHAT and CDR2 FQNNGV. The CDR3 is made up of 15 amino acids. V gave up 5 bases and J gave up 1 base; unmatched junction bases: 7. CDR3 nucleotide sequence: TGTGCCAGCAGCATCGCGACAGGGTGGAACACTGAAGCTTTCTTT. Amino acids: CASSIATGWNTEAFF.

In DNA form, the CDR3 reads TGTGCCAGCATACGACAGGGGTGGACTGAAGCTTTCTTT. Translating it yields CASIRQGWTEAFF. The chain has TRBV2 and TRBJ1-1, with 8 bases lining up with TRBD1. CDR1 is SNHLY, CDR2 FYNNEI, per germline. Losses at the gene ends were 7 bases for V and 5 bases for J; bases not matched to a gene: 6. The CDR3 runs 13 residues. The complete variable domain, with remaining parts taken from reference TRBV2 and TRBJ1-1, reads EPEVTQTPSHQVTQMGQEVILRCVPISNHLYFYWYRQILGQKVEFLVSFYNNEISEKSEIFDDQFSVERPDGSNFTLKIRSTKLEDSAMYFCASIRQGWTEAFFGQGTRLTVV.

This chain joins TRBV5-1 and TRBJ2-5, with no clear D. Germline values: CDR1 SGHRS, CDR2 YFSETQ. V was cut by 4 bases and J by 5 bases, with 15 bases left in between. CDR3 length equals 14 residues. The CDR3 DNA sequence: TGCGCCAGCAGCCCTGACAATAATCGGGAGACCCAGTACTTC. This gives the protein CASSPDNNRETQYF. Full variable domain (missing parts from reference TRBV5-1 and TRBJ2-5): KAGVTQTPRYLIKTRGQQVTLSCSPISGHRSVSWYQQTPGQGLQFLFEYFSETQRNKGNFPGRFSGRQFSNSRSEMNVSTLELGDSALYLCASSPDNNRETQYFGPGTRLLVL.

The CDR3 coding sequence is TGTGCCAGCAGACTGACAGGACTTGGGGGGACCCAGTACTTC. As protein: CASRLTGLGGTQYF. The gene calls are TRBV2 and TRBJ2-5, with D possibly TRBD1 on 6 matching bases. Between the trimmed V and J ends, which lost 6 bases and 7 bases, there was a span of 18 bases. CDR3 size: 14 residues. The V gene's germline CDR1 is SNHLY and CDR2 FYNNEI.

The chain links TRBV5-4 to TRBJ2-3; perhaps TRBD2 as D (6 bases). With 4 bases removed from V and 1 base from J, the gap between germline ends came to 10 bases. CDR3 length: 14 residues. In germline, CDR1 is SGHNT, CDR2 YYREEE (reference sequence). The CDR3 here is CASSPWEGTDTQYF. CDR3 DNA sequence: TGTGCCAGCAGCCCCTGGGAGGGCACAGATACGCAGTATTTT.

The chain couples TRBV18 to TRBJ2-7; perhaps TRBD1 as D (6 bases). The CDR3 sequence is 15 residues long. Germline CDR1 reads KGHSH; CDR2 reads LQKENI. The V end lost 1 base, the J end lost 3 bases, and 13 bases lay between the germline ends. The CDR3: CASSPRMTGYYEQYF. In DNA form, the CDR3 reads TGTGCCAGCTCACCACGCATGACAGGATACTACGAGCAGTACTTC.

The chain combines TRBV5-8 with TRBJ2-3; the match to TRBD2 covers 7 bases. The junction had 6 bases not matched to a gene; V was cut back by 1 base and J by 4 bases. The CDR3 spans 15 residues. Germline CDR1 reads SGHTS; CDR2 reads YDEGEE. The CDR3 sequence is CASSLLTSASDTQYF. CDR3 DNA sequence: TGTGCCAGCAGCTTGTTAACTAGCGCATCAGATACGCAGTATTTT.

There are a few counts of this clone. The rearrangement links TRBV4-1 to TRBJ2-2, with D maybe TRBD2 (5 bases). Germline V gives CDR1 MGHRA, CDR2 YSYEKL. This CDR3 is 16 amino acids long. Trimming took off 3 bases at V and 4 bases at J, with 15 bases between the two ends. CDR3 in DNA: TGCGCCAGCAGCCACGGGGTTAGCAGGTCCACCGGGGAGCTGTTTTTT. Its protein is CASSHGVSRSTGELFF.

The CDR3: CASSLQVLPQPQHF. The CDR3, as DNA: TGCGCCAGCAGCTTACAGGTACTACCTCAGCCCCAGCATTTT. This chain joins TRBV4-1 and TRBJ1-5, with D possibly being TRBD1 (5 bases). The CDR3 contains 14 residues. Germline lookup yields CDR1 MGHRA and CDR2 YSYEKL. The V and J ends lost 5 bases and 6 bases respectively, with 14 bases between them.